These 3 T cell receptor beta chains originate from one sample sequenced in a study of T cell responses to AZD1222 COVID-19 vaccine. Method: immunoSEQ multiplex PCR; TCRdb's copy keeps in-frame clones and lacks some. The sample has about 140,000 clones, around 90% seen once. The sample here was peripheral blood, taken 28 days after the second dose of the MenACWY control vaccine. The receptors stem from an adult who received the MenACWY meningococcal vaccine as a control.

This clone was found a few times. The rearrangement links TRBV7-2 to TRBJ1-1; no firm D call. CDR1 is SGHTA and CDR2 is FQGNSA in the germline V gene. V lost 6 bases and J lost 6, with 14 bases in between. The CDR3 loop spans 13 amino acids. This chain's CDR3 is CASSYAIGSEAFF. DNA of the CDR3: TGTGCCAGCAGTTACGCAATCGGTTCTGAAGCTTTCTTT.

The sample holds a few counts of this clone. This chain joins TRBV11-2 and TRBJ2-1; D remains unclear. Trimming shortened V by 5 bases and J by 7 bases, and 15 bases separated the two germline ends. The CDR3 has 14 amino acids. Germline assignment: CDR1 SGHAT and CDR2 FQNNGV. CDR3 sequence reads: CASSPGYGLNEQFF. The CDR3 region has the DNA TGTGCCAGCAGCCCTGGGTACGGTCTGAATGAGCAGTTCTTC.

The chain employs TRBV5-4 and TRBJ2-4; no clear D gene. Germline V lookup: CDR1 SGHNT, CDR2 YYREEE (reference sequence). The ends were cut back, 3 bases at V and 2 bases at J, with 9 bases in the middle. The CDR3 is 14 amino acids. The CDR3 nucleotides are TGTGCCAGCAGCTCCGAGGTGTCCAAAAACATTCAGTACTTC. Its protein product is CASSSEVSKNIQYF.